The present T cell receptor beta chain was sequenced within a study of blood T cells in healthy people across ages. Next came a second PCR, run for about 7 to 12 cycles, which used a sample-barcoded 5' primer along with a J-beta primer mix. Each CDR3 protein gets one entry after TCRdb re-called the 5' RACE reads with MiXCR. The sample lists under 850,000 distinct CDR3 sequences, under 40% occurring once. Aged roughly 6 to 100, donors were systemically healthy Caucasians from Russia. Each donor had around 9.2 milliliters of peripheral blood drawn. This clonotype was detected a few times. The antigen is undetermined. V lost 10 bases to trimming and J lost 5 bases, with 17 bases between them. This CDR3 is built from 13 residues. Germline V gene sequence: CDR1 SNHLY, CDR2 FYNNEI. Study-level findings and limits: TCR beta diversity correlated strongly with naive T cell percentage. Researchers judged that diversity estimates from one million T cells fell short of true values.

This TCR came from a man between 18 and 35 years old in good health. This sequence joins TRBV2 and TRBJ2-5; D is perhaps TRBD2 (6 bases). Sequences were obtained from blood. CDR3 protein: CATSRDGGETQYF. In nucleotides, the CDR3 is TGTGCCACCAGCCGGGACGGAGGGGAGACCCAGTACTTC.